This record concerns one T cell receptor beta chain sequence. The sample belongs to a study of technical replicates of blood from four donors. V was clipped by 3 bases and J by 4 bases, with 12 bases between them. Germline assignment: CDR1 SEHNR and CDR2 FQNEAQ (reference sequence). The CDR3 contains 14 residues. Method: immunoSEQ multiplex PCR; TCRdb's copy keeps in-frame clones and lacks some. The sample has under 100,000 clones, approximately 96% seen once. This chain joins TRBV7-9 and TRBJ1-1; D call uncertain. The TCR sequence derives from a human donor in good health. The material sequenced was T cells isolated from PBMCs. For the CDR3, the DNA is TGTGCCAGCAGCTTTACGACCGGAGGCACTGAAGCTTTCTTT. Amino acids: CASSFTTGGTEAFF.